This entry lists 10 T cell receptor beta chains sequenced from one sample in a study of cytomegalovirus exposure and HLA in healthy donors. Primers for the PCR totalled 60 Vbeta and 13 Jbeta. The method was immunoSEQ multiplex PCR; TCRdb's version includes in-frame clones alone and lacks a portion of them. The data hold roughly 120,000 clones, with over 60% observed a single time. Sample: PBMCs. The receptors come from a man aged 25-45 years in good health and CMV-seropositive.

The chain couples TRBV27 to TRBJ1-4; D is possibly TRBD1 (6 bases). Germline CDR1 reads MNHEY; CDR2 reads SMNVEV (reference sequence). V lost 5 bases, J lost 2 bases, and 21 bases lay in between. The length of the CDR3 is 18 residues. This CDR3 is CASSPIVDLQGTNEKLFF. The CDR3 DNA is TGTGCCAGCAGTCCAATCGTGGACCTTCAGGGGACTAATGAAAAACTGTTTTTT.

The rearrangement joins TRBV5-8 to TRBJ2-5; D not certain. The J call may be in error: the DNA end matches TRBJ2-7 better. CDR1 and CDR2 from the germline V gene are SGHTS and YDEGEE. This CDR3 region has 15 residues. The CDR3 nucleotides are TGTGCCAGCAGCTTAGGTCAGGTGGATGTCTACGAGCAGTACTTC. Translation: CASSLGQVDVYEQYF.

DNA of the CDR3: TGTGCCAGCAGCCTTGGGGGCCAACACGCTCAAGAGACCCAGTACTTC. This codes for CASSLGGQHAQETQYF. The V call is TRBV7-9, the J call TRBJ2-5; tentatively, D is TRBD1 (6 bases). Germline lookup yields CDR1 SEHNR and CDR2 FQNEAQ (reference sequence). V was clipped by 5 bases and J by 2 bases, with 18 bases between them. CDR3 length equals 16 residues.

The CDR3 loop is CASSLGNGAQETQYF. The CDR3 DNA reads as TGTGCCAGCAGCTTAGGAAATGGGGCCCAAGAGACCCAGTACTTC. The chain is built from TRBV7-3 and TRBJ2-5, with D tentatively TRBD1 (5 bases). Trimming shortened V by 2 bases and J by 1 base, and 11 bases separated the two germline ends. Per the germline V gene, CDR1 is SGHTA and CDR2 is FQGTGA. The CDR3 sequence is 15 residues long.

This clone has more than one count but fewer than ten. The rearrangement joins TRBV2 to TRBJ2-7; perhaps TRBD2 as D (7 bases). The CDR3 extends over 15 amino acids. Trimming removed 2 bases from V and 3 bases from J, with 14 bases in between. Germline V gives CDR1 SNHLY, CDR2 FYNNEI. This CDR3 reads CASSEYRGAFYEQYF. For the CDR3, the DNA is TGTGCCAGCAGTGAATACCGGGGGGCCTTCTACGAGCAGTACTTC. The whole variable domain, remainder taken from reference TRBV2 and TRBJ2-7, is EPEVTQTPSHQVTQMGQEVILRCVPISNHLYFYWYRQILGQKVEFLVSFYNNEISEKSEIFDDQFSVERPDGSNFTLKIRSTKLEDSAMYFCASSEYRGAFYEQYFGPGTRLTVT.

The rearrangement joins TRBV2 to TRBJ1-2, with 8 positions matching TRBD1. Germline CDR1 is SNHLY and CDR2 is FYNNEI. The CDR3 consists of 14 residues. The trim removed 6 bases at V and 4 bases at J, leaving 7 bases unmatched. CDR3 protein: CASSPDRGLYGYTF. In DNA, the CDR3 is TGTGCCAGCAGCCCCGACAGGGGCCTCTATGGCTACACCTTC.

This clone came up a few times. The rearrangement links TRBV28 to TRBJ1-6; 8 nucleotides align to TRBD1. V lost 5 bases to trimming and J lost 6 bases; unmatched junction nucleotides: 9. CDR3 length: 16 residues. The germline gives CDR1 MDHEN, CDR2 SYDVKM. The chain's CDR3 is CASSQRTGSGNSPLHF. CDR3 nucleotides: TGTGCCAGCAGTCAAAGGACAGGGTCGGGTAATTCACCCCTCCACTTT.

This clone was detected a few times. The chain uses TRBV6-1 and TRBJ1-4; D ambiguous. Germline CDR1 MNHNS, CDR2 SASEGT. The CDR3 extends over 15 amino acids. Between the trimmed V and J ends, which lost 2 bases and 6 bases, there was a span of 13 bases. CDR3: CASSEYVRRDEKLFF. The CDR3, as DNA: TGTGCCAGCAGTGAATATGTCAGGAGGGATGAAAAACTGTTTTTT.

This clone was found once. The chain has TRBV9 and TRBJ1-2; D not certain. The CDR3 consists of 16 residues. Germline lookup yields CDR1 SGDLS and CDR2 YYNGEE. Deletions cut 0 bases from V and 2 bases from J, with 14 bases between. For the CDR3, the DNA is TGTGCCAGCAGCGTAGTATCCACAATGAACAACTATGGCTACACCTTC. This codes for CASSVVSTMNNYGYTF.

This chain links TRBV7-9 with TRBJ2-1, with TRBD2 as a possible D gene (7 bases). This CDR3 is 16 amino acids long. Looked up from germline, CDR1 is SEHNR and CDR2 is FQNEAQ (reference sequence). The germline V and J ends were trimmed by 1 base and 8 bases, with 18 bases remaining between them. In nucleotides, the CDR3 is TGTGCCAGCAGCTTAGGTAGGGGGGGGATGTTCCATGAGCAGTTCTTC. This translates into CASSLGRGGMFHEQFF.